These 14 T cell receptor beta chains were sequenced from one sample in a study of blood T cell repertoires in COVID-19. The method was immunoSEQ multiplex PCR; TCRdb's version includes in-frame clones alone and lacks a portion of them. The table records roughly 300,000 clones, more than 70% of them present only once. Sequenced: peripheral blood. Every receptor here comes from a woman aged 50 to 60 with acute or convalescent COVID-19.

The chain carries TRBV4-1 and TRBJ2-7; perhaps TRBD1 as D (7 bases). The CDR3 is 15 residues long. Germline CDR1 MGHRA, CDR2 YSYEKL. Trimming took off 2 bases at V and 4 bases at J, with 15 bases between the two ends. This CDR3 is CASSQPPTGTYEQYF. The CDR3 DNA reads as TGCGCCAGCAGCCAACCCCCGACAGGGACTTACGAGCAGTACTTC.

The chain uses TRBV2 and TRBJ2-1, with D possibly TRBD2 on 6 matching bases. CDR3 length: 14 amino acids. From germline, CDR1 is SNHLY and CDR2 FYNNEI. V was trimmed by 7 bases and J by 1 base, leaving 11 bases between them. The CDR3 is CASNRLVSYNEQFF. DNA for the CDR3: TGTGCCAGCAACCGACTAGTTTCCTACAATGAGCAGTTCTTC.

This sequence joins TRBV25-1 and TRBJ2-1; no clear D. V was trimmed by 4 bases and J by 6 bases, leaving 7 bases between them. The CDR3 has 12 amino acids. Germline V gene data show CDR1 as MGHDK and CDR2 as SYGVNS. This CDR3 is CASSVSSNEQFF. The CDR3 DNA sequence: TGTGCCAGCAGTGTATCTAGCAATGAGCAGTTCTTC.

The chain has TRBV6-6 and TRBJ2-1; 7 nucleotides match TRBD2. Germline V CDR1 and CDR2: MNHNY, SVGAGI (reference sequence). J lost 5 bases, V lost 2 bases, and 6 bases had no gene match. This CDR3 contains 15 residues. This CDR3 reads CASSYPGSGNNEQFF. The CDR3 nucleotides are TGTGCCAGCAGTTACCCGGGGAGCGGGAACAATGAGCAGTTCTTC.

CDR3 residues: CASSHSWTGSGEKLFF. As DNA, the CDR3 is TGTGCCAGCAGCCACAGCTGGACAGGATCGGGTGAAAAACTGTTTTTT. This chain links TRBV4-2 with TRBJ1-4, with 7 bases aligning to TRBD1. Germline-derived CDR1 and CDR2 are LGHNA and YNFKEQ. The CDR3 spans 16 residues. Germline trimming cut 3 bases from V and 7 bases from J; bases unmatched to any gene: 11.

CDR3 amino acids: CASSFGGDQPQHF. As DNA, the CDR3 is TGTGCCAGCAGCTTTGGAGGGGATCAGCCCCAGCATTTT. The chain is built from TRBV7-2 and TRBJ1-5; possibly TRBD1 for D (5 bases). The V gene's germline CDR1 is SGHTA and CDR2 FQGNSA. This CDR3 region has 13 residues. Deletions cut 3 bases from V and 5 bases from J, with 8 bases between.

The chain recombines TRBV5-1 with TRBJ2-7, with a possible D match to TRBD1 (5 bases). The CDR3 length is 16 residues. Germline loops: CDR1 SGHRS, CDR2 YFSETQ. The germline V and J ends were trimmed by 0 bases and 0 bases, with 13 bases remaining between them. The CDR3 bases are TGCGCCAGCAGCTTGGGACAGCCAGCTAACTCCTACGAGCAGTACTTC. Protein: CASSLGQPANSYEQYF. The variable domain in full, completed from reference TRBV5-1 and TRBJ2-7, reads KAGVTQTPRYLIKTRGQQVTLSCSPISGHRSVSWYQQTPGQGLQFLFEYFSETQRNKGNFPGRFSGRQFSNSRSEMNVSTLELGDSALYLCASSLGQPANSYEQYFGPGTRLTVT.

The chain has TRBV27 and TRBJ2-1; TRBD1 matches 7 bases. In germline, CDR1 is MNHEY, CDR2 SMNVEV (reference sequence). V gave up 0 bases and J gave up 4 bases; unmatched junction bases: 3. The CDR3 runs to 15 residues. As DNA, the CDR3 is TGTGCCAGCAGTTTATCGACAGGGATTTACAATGAGCAGTTCTTC. Its translation is CASSLSTGIYNEQFF.

The chain joins TRBV11-1 to TRBJ1-1; weak D call: TRBD1 (6 bases). The CDR3 has 15 amino acids. The V end was cut by 2 bases, the J end by 0 bases, with 10 bases between. Germline V CDR1 and CDR2: SGHAT, FQDESV (reference sequence). The DNA for the CDR3 is TGTGCCAGCAGCTTAAAGGACAGAGTGAACACTGAAGCTTTCTTT. Translating gives CASSLKDRVNTEAFF.

V is TRBV7-8 and J is TRBJ1-2, with D maybe TRBD1 (5 bases). Germline V gene data show CDR1 as SGHVS and CDR2 as FQNEAQ. Trimming removed 6 bases at V and 0 bases at J, with 17 bases between. The CDR3 is 16 residues long. The CDR3 loop is CASSRVGGEANYGYTF. CDR3 DNA: TGTGCCAGCAGTAGGGTTGGGGGGGAAGCTAACTATGGCTACACCTTC.

This clone was observed a few times. The V gene is TRBV7-6, the J gene TRBJ2-3, with TRBD2 identical over 12 bases. The CDR3 spans 16 residues. V lost 4 bases to trimming and J lost 3 bases; unmatched junction nucleotides: 5. Germline assignment: CDR1 SGHVS and CDR2 FNYEAQ. CDR3 bases: TGTGCCAGCAGCTCCCGACTAGCGGGAGTTACAGATACGCAGTATTTT. It codes for CASSSRLAGVTDTQYF.

The CDR3 is CASSTGQGASGELFF. In DNA form, the CDR3 reads TGCGCCAGCAGTACGGGACAGGGGGCTTCCGGGGAGCTGTTTTTT. The chain uses TRBV5-1 and TRBJ2-2; 12 positions agree with TRBD1. V was clipped by 5 bases and J by 6 bases; unmatched bases: 5. Germline V gene data show CDR1 as SGHRS and CDR2 as YFSETQ. The CDR3 contains 15 residues.

This sequence joins TRBV27 and TRBJ1-5; TRBD1 is a possible D gene (5 bases). This CDR3 is built from 15 residues. Germline V CDR1 and CDR2: MNHEY, SMNVEV (reference sequence). Trimming shortened V by 4 bases and J by 4 bases, and 14 bases separated the two germline ends. In nucleotides, the CDR3 is TGTGCCAGCAGTTCACAGGACGGGTGGAATCAGCCCCAGCATTTT. This gives the protein CASSSQDGWNQPQHF.

On this clone: Its ends do not fully match the called genes, so a read error is possible. This chain uses TRBV7-9 with TRBJ1-1, with 9 bases identical to TRBD1. CDR1 and CDR2 (germline): SEHNR, FQNEAQ (reference sequence). This CDR3 has 17 residues. The CDR3 protein is CASSLGDRVYLNTEAFF. In DNA, the CDR3 is TGTGCCAGTAGCTTAGGGGACAGGGTTTACTTGAACACTGAAGCTTTCTTT.